A selection of T cell receptor beta chains follows, all from one sample in a study of Graves' ophthalmopathy and Graves' hyperthyroidism. TCRdb itself ran the multiplex PCR reads through MiXCR, one entry per CDR3 protein. The profile covers about 700,000 distinct CDR3 sequences, with 40% appearing a single time and 40% to 55% taken by the ten largest. The source material was peripheral blood. The receptor source for this set is an adult man with Graves' ophthalmopathy. Each CDR3 is given with its conserved first and last residue. The D gene is left open where the match is weak. Clone sizes are given selectively: once, few, many, or a class where the clone is expanded.

-	TRBJ1-4	TRBV7-6	many	CASSLASATNEKLFF	TGTGCCAGCAGCTTAGCCAGTGCAACTAATGAAAAACTGTTTTTT
TRBD1	TRBJ1-6	TRBV2	-	CASSPGMGQPDSPLHF	TGTGCCAGCAGTCCGGGGATGGGACAGCCCGATTCACCCCTCCACTTT
-	TRBJ1-1	TRBV29-1	many	CSVDSGDTEAFF	TGCAGCGTTGATTCGGGGGACACTGAAGCTTTCTTT
-	TRBJ1-5	TRBV2	many	CATRDGESQHF	TGTGCCACCAGGGACGGAGAATCCCAGCATTTT
-	TRBJ2-7	TRBV28	-	CASSFRQGAIPYEQYF	TGTGCCAGCAGTTTCAGGCAGGGCGCTATTCCCTACGAGCAGTACTTC
-	TRBJ2-6	TRBV14	many	CASSQGVLTGANVLTF	TGTGCCAGCAGCCAAGGTGTACTGACTGGGGCCAACGTCCTGACTTTC
-	TRBJ2-5	TRBV11-2	-	CASSQEPAQYF	TGTGCCAGCAGCCAAGAACCGGCCCAGTACTTC
-	TRBJ2-7	TRBV20-1	-	CSASPYSSYEQYF	TGCAGTGCTAGTCCCTACAGCTCCTACGAGCAGTACTTC
TRBD1	TRBJ2-2	TRBV7-8	-	CASSRDSPWNTGELFF	TGTGCCAGCAGTAGGGACAGCCCGTGGAACACCGGGGAGCTGTTTTTT
TRBD1	TRBJ1-6	TRBV7-6	many	CASSPGTGGALSPLHF	TGTGCCAGCAGTCCCGGGACAGGGGGCGCGTTGTCACCCCTCCACTTT
-	TRBJ1-2	TRBV6-4	few	CASSPIEVSYGYTF	TGTGCCAGCAGCCCCATTGAAGTCTCCTATGGCTACACCTTC
TRBD1	TRBJ1-6	TRBV2	-	CASSLGGQYNSPLHF	TGTGCCAGCAGTTTAGGGGGACAGTATAATTCACCCCTCCACTTT
-	TRBJ2-2	TRBV11-3	few	CASSSPGPGELFF	TGTGCCAGCAGTTCCCCGGGACCCGGGGAGCTGTTTTTT
-	TRBJ1-5	TRBV20-1	many	CSARTNWGPQHF	TGCAGTGCTAGGACGAATTGGGGGCCCCAGCATTTT
TRBD2	TRBJ2-7	TRBV2	few	CASRAPSGTAYEQYF	TGTGCCAGCAGGGCCCCTAGCGGGACAGCCTACGAGCAGTACTTC
-	TRBJ1-1	TRBV25-1	-	CATLIGVRTFF	TGTGCCACGCTAATAGGGGTGAGGACTTTCTTT
TRBD1	TRBJ1-2	TRBV28	few	CASSFTGQNYGYTF	TGTGCCAGCAGTTTTACGGGACAGAACTATGGCTACACCTTC
TRBD1	TRBJ1-6	TRBV29-1	-	CSVVLGGGSPLHF	TGCAGCGTTGTCCTAGGGGGCGGTTCACCCCTCCACTTT
TRBD1	TRBJ2-7	TRBV7-2	many	CASSYFDRAYEQYF	TGTGCCAGCAGCTACTTCGACAGGGCCTACGAGCAGTACTTC
TRBD1	TRBJ2-2	TRBV25-1	few	CASSGNLGQVNTGELFF	TGTGCCAGCAGTGGCAACTTGGGACAGGTGAACACCGGGGAGCTGTTTTTT
-	TRBJ2-7	TRBV29-1	-	CSARGVRTPYEQYF	TGCAGCGCCAGGGGGGTCAGGACCCCCTACGAGCAGTACTTC
-	TRBJ1-4	TRBV10-3	-	CASSYSWGYNEKLFF	TGTGCCAGCAGTTACTCGTGGGGGTATAATGAAAAACTGTTTTTT
TRBD1	TRBJ1-2	TRBV9	many	CASSSGQYGYTF	TGTGCCAGCAGCTCGGGACAGTATGGCTACACCTTC
-	TRBJ2-7	TRBV20-1	-	CSARVLSSYEQYF	TGCAGTGCTAGGGTACTTAGCTCCTACGAGCAGTACTTC
-	TRBJ2-5	TRBV12-3/TRBV12-4	-	CASSLGSQDQETQYF	TGTGCCAGCAGTTTAGGATCACAGGACCAAGAGACCCAGTACTTC
-	TRBJ1-2	TRBV11-2	few	CASSDLRVGGYTF	TGTGCCAGCAGCGACCTCAGGGTGGGTGGCTACACCTTC